This T cell receptor beta chain stems from a study of response to subunit inactivated influenza vaccine. TCRdb used MiXCR to reprocess the RT-PCR reads, holding one entry per CDR3 protein. The sample consists of 700,000 to 800,000 distinct CDR3 sequences, roughly 18% of them appearing once. In regard to this clonotype: A much larger clone is a single base away; this may be a read error.

CDR1 is SQVTM and CDR2 is ANQGSEA in the germline V gene. The CDR3 has 14 residues. The sample consisted of PBMCs from blood, taken more than 4 days after vaccination. The chain is built from TRBV29-1 and TRBJ1-5, with 8 bases identical to TRBD1. This sequence originates from a man aged 45-65 years who received an inactivated influenza vaccine. The CDR3 nucleotides are TGCAGCGTTGTCTCTCAGGGGGCGAATCAGCTCCAGCATTTT. This gives the protein CSVVSQGANQLQHF.